This paragraph reports one T cell receptor (beta chain). Its target is not known. This specimen comes from a study of beta chain features in type 1 diabetes. Findings of the study overall: Using cDNA template may skew counts toward highly expressing activated cells. Comparison showed that naive, central memory and Treg TCRB repertoires appeared more similar among patients than among healthy donors.

Trimming removed 0 bases from V and 0 bases from J, with 7 bases in between. Germline CDR1 is SGDLS and CDR2 is YYNGEE. The CDR3 contains 15 residues. The sequenced template was cDNA made from the entire isolated RNA. TCRdb's copy holds only in-frame clones and misses some; the assay was immunoSEQ multiplex PCR. The table shows 900,000 or so clones, with about a sixth occurring only once. The chain joins TRBV9 to TRBJ1-3; maybe TRBD1 (5 bases). The TCR originated in a woman between 18 and 30 years old in good health. The sample comprised naive CD4+ T cells from blood. CDR3 residues: CASSVGDFSGNTIYF. CDR3 nucleotide sequence: TGTGCCAGCAGCGTAGGGGACTTCTCTGGAAACACCATATATTTT.